This passage covers 2 T cell receptor beta chains from one sample sequenced in a study of blood T cell repertoires in COVID-19. Data came from immunoSEQ multiplex PCR; TCRdb stores just in-frame clones and leaves some out. Of under 250,000 clones detected, roughly 84% appear once; the ten largest clones hold roughly an eighth. The sequencing sample was made of peripheral blood. The receptor source for this set is a human donor in a cohort sampled during active COVID-19.

This clone has more than one count but fewer than ten. The rearrangement uses TRBV21-1 and TRBJ1-5; TRBD1, as called in the table, went unchecked against the DNA. TRBV21-1 is noted as a pseudogene. The CDR3 sequence is 16 residues long. The CDR3 sequence is CASSKEGQAYNQPQHF. CDR3 coding DNA: TGTGCCAGCAGCAAAGAAGGCCAGGCTTACAATCAGCCCCAGCATTTT.

The rearrangement uses TRBV29-1 and TRBJ2-4, with D possibly matching TRBD2 (5 bases). The CDR3 sequence is 12 residues long. The germline V gene has CDR1 SQVTM and CDR2 ANQGSEA. The CDR3 bases are TGCAGTTGTACAAGCGGCCTAAACATTCAGTACTTC. Protein sequence: CSCTSGLNIQYF.